The TCR beta chain described here comes from a study of OX40 agonist ivuxolimab in advanced cancers. About the research overall: Prior anti-PD-1, anti-PD-L1 or anti-CTLA-4 therapy was allowed; 40% had some.

Trimming took 6 bases from V and 1 from J, leaving 11 bases between them. Germline V CDR1 and CDR2: MNHEY, SVGAGI. This CDR3 is built from 14 residues. Note on this clone: Its target is not known.

Clones were sequenced by immunoSEQ multiplex PCR, and TCRdb holds only the in-frame ones, with some missing. The table records 65,000 to 80,000 clones, 91% of them present only once. General study findings and limits: At 0.1 to 3.0 mg/kg, CD4+ and CD8+ blood T cells expanded clonally by week 6.

The sequences come from CD4+ or CD8+ T cells sorted from blood, collected in a trial of the OX40 agonist ivuxolimab. This chain uses TRBV6-5 with TRBJ2-3; D gene ambiguous. The TCR comes from an adult with an advanced solid tumor such as melanoma, head and neck, liver or kidney cancer. In DNA, the CDR3 is TGTGCCAGCAGGCTAAGAATAGGCACAGATACGCAGTATTTT. Amino acids: CASRLRIGTDTQYF.